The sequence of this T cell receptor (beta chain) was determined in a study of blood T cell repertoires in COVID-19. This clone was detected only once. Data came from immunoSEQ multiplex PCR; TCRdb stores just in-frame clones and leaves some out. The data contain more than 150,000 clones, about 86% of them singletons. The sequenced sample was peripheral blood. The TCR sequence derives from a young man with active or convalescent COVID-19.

The CDR3 DNA reads as TGTGCCAGCAGCTTATACGGGGGGATGAACACTGAAGCTTTCTTT. Protein sequence: CASSLYGGMNTEAFF. The chain joins TRBV11-2 to TRBJ1-1, with D maybe TRBD1 (5 bases). This CDR3 contains 15 residues. Trimming took off 2 bases at V and 0 bases at J, with 10 bases between the two ends. CDR1 is SGHAT, CDR2 FQNNGV, per germline. The variable domain in full, with the rest retrieved from reference TRBV11-2 and TRBJ1-1, is EAGVAQSPRYKIIEKRQSVAFWCNPISGHATLYWYQQILGQGPKLLIQFQNNGVVDDSQLPKDRFSAERLKGVDSTLKIQPAKLEDSAVYLCASSLYGGMNTEAFFGQGTRLTVV.